The clone carrying this T cell receptor beta chain was detected only a few times. Its antigen is undetermined. One entry per CDR3 protein, called by TCRdb with MiXCR from the RT-PCR reads. The data contain hundreds of thousands of distinct CDR3 sequences, less than 15% of them seen just once; the ten biggest clones take up about 7.4%. Trimming cost V 0 bases and J 7 bases, with 21 bases left between them. The germline CDR1 and CDR2 sequences are LGHNA and YSLEER. This CDR3 contains 18 residues. The sample comes from a study of response to subunit inactivated influenza vaccine. Study conclusions and caveats: A suggestion made by the authors is that each seasonal influenza vaccination recruits few new T cells.

This sequence originates from a man in his fifties or sixties who received an inactivated influenza vaccine. Sequencing used PBMCs from blood, obtained 14 to 15 days before vaccination. The chain carries TRBV4-3 and TRBJ1-4; D is uncertain. The CDR3 here is CASSQESTPGLRSEKLFF. The CDR3 nucleotides are TGCGCCAGCAGCCAAGAGTCTACGCCGGGCCTAAGGAGTGAAAAACTGTTTTTT.